The T cell receptor (beta chain) described here comes from a study of shared clonotypes between healthy human individuals. Study summary: Researchers assigned three CD4 naive, three CD4 memory, two CD8 naive and one CD8 memory plate to each donor.

Study processing details: Junction-only sequences without quality scores were provided by ImmunoSEQ, so filtering was different. Assay: immunoSEQ multiplex PCR; the TCRdb copy retains only in-frame clones and omits some. V, J and clone size reflect that table, while D and trimming were determined from the DNA. The data contain a few million clones, roughly 93% of them singletons. V was trimmed by 4 bases and J by 4 bases, leaving 16 bases between them. The CDR3 length is 14 residues. CDR1 is GTSNPN and CDR2 is SVGIG in the germline V gene (reference sequence). The sample consisted of naive CD4+ T cells from PBMCs. The subset denotes: CD45RA+ positively selected. The rearrangement uses TRBV30 and TRBJ1-2; D is perhaps TRBD1 (6 bases). The clonotype was recovered from a man aged 18 to 35 in good health. Some clones in this sample may be carry-over from other donors' samples. The CDR3 DNA reads TGTGCCTGGAACCCGGACAGAGATACCTATGGCTACACCTTC. It yields the protein CAWNPDRDTYGYTF.